These 28 T cell receptor beta chains came from one sample sequenced in a study of shared clonotypes between healthy human individuals. Data came from immunoSEQ multiplex PCR; TCRdb stores just in-frame clones and leaves some out. The sample has approximately 1.1 million clones; approximately 80% are singletons. The sample comprised memory CD4+ T cells from PBMCs. The subset denotes: CD45RA-negative fraction. These receptors came from a man in his late teens or twenties in good health. Some clones in this sample may be carry-over from other donors' samples.

The chain employs TRBV7-8 and TRBJ1-1; D not resolved. V lost 0 bases to trimming and J lost 5 bases, with 10 bases between them. From germline, CDR1 is SGHVS and CDR2 FQNEAQ. The CDR3 runs to 14 residues. CDR3 nucleotides: TGTGCCAGCAGCTTAGCGCTGGTGGGGACTGAAGCTTTCTTT. Its protein is CASSLALVGTEAFF.

The rearrangement joins TRBV6-6 to TRBJ2-3; no firm D call. The V end lost 6 bases, the J end lost 2 bases, and 3 bases lay between the germline ends. Germline V gene data show CDR1 as MNHNY and CDR2 as SVGAGI (reference sequence). The CDR3 extends over 11 amino acids. The CDR3 coding sequence is TGTGCCAGCAGGAACACAGATACGCAGTATTTT. Protein: CASRNTDTQYF.

This clone was observed a single time. J is TRBJ2-7 and V is TRBV5-4, with D perhaps TRBD1 (6 bases). The CDR3 has 13 residues. The germline CDR1 and CDR2 sequences are SGHNT and YYREEE (reference sequence). The germline V and J ends were trimmed by 0 bases and 6 bases, with 10 bases remaining between them. The CDR3 sequence: CASSLDRAGEQYF. CDR3 nucleotide sequence: TGTGCCAGCAGCTTGGACAGGGCAGGCGAGCAGTACTTC.

J is TRBJ2-2 and V is TRBV9; 11 bases are a match to TRBD2. The germline V gene encodes CDR1 SGDLS and CDR2 YYNGEE. The V segment lost 4 bases and the J segment 3 bases; nucleotides outside the gene matches: 5. This CDR3 has 16 amino acids. The CDR3 protein is CASSPRTSGYTGELFF. In DNA form, the CDR3 reads TGTGCCAGCAGCCCCCGGACTAGCGGGTACACCGGGGAGCTGTTTTTT.

The gene calls are TRBV5-1 and TRBJ2-7; TRBD2 matches 9 bases. This CDR3 spans 15 amino acids. The trim removed 0 bases at V and 13 bases at J, leaving 14 bases unmatched. Germline loops: CDR1 SGHRS, CDR2 YFSETQ. The CDR3, as DNA: TGCGCCAGCAGCTTGGCCACAGGGCTAGCGGGAAGGCAATACTTC. This sequence encodes CASSLATGLAGRQYF.

As DNA, the CDR3 is TGTGCCATCAATTACTCAGGGGTAAAGGATGGCTACACCTTC. Translating it yields CAINYSGVKDGYTF. The rearrangement links TRBV10-3 to TRBJ1-2; D is possibly TRBD1 (6 bases). The ends were cut back, 7 bases at V and 6 bases at J, with 18 bases in the middle. This CDR3 is built from 14 residues. Germline V gene sequence: CDR1 ENHRY, CDR2 SYGVKD.

This clone was observed a single time. The DNA of the CDR3 is TGCAGCGTTGTAAGGGGGCTAACCGGGGAGCTGTTTTTT. This sequence encodes CSVVRGLTGELFF. The rearrangement uses TRBV29-1 and TRBJ2-2; TRBD1 matches 7 bases. J lost 5 bases, V lost 4 bases, and 4 bases had no gene match. Per germline, CDR1 SQVTM and CDR2 ANQGSEA. The CDR3 contains 13 residues.

The rearrangement joins TRBV7-2 to TRBJ2-5, with 9 bases lining up with TRBD1. Trimming cost V 5 bases and J 1 base; bases outside gene matches: 11. The CDR3 has 17 residues. Germline loops: CDR1 SGHTA, CDR2 FQGNSA. DNA for the CDR3: TGTGCCAGCAGCGGCGACCCGGGGACAGGGTTCCAAGAGACCCAGTACTTC. Its translation: CASSGDPGTGFQETQYF.

This chain joins TRBV7-6 and TRBJ2-1; D tentatively reads TRBD1 or TRBD2 (5 bases each). Trimming took off 5 bases at V and 2 bases at J, with 13 bases between the two ends. This CDR3 region has 15 residues. CDR1 and CDR2 from the germline V gene are SGHVS and FNYEAQ. The DNA for the CDR3 is TGTGCCAGCAGCCGGGGCCCTAGCCCCTACAATGAGCAGTTCTTC. Its protein product is CASSRGPSPYNEQFF.

CDR3 sequence (DNA): TGTGCCAGCAGCCCTCGCGGGGCGGGAGGAACCGGGGAGCTGTTTTTT. It is translated as CASSPRGAGGTGELFF. The V and J genes are TRBV7-8 and TRBJ2-2, with 8 nucleotides matching TRBD2. Germline V gene data show CDR1 as SGHVS and CDR2 as FQNEAQ. V lost 5 bases, J lost 5 bases, and 10 bases stayed unmatched. The CDR3 totals 16 residues.

This chain links TRBV2 with TRBJ2-5, with D possibly TRBD2 on 6 matching bases. The germline gives CDR1 SNHLY, CDR2 FYNNEI. This CDR3 has 12 amino acids. The V end lost 7 bases, the J end lost 2 bases, and 8 bases lay between the germline ends. CDR3 nucleotides: TGTGCCAGCACCGCGGGACAAGAGACCCAGTACTTC. It yields the protein CASTAGQETQYF.

The V gene is TRBV29-1, the J gene TRBJ1-1; 7 bases agree with TRBD1. Trimming took 2 bases from V and 4 from J; bases not matched to a gene: 10. Germline V CDR1 and CDR2: SQVTM, ANQGSEA. This CDR3 contains 15 residues. The chain's CDR3 is CSVEIVAGGSTEAFF. The DNA for the CDR3 is TGCAGCGTTGAAATCGTAGCAGGGGGAAGCACTGAAGCTTTCTTT.

The rearrangement links TRBV5-1 to TRBJ2-1; D unresolved. The CDR3 contains 14 residues. CDR1 and CDR2 from the germline V gene are SGHRS and YFSETQ. Trimming cost V 0 bases and J 5 bases, with 9 bases left between them. The CDR3 sequence: CASSLAAQNNEQFF. DNA for the CDR3: TGCGCCAGCAGCTTGGCTGCCCAAAACAATGAGCAGTTCTTC.

The genes are TRBV28 and TRBJ2-5; D might be TRBD2 (6 bases). The CDR3 runs to 16 residues. With 2 bases removed from V and 5 bases from J, the gap between germline ends came to 18 bases. The germline gives CDR1 MDHEN, CDR2 SYDVKM. This CDR3 is CASSLEGRIRGETQYF. The DNA of the CDR3 is TGTGCCAGCAGTTTAGAGGGGAGGATCCGCGGGGAGACCCAGTACTTC. Drawing the rest from reference TRBV28 and TRBJ2-5, the complete variable domain is DVKVTQSSRYLVKRTGEKVFLECVQDMDHENMFWYRQDPGLGLRLIYFSYDVKMKEKGDIPEGYSVSREKKERFSLILESASTNQTSMYLCASSLEGRIRGETQYFGPGTRLLVL.

V gene TRBV19 combines with J gene TRBJ2-3; TRBD2 matches at 9 bases. V gave up 3 bases and J gave up 4 bases; unmatched junction bases: 20. The CDR3 length is 20 residues. CDR1 is LNHDA and CDR2 is SQIVND in the germline V gene (reference sequence). The CDR3 region has the DNA TGTGCCAGTAGTATCCCCCCTCGTGGTGGCGGGAGGGTTGCGGCAGATACGCAGTATTTT. This translates into CASSIPPRGGGRVAADTQYF.

The V gene is TRBV28, the J gene TRBJ2-1, with TRBD2 matching over 12 bases. The germline V gene has CDR1 MDHEN and CDR2 SYDVKM. This CDR3 region has 18 residues. Trimming removed 5 bases from V and 8 bases from J; junction bases left unmatched: 16. The DNA for the CDR3 is TGTGCCAGCAGTCCGCCCTTTCTAGCGGGAGGGAAGAAAGATGAGCAGTTCTTC. Translated, it gives CASSPPFLAGGKKDEQFF.

This clone was observed a handful of times. The gene calls are TRBV7-2 and TRBJ2-4, with unresolved D. Germline CDR1 and CDR2: SGHTA and FQGNSA. Trimming took off 0 bases at V and 4 bases at J, with 7 bases between the two ends. The CDR3 consists of 14 residues. The CDR3 sequence is CASSLARTKNIQYF. The CDR3 bases are TGTGCCAGCAGCTTAGCGCGGACGAAAAACATTCAGTACTTC.

This clone showed up many times. The rearrangement links TRBV7-6 to TRBJ2-1, with D unresolved. Germline values: CDR1 SGHVS, CDR2 FNYEAQ. The V gene lost 5 bases and the J gene lost 5 bases, with 10 bases spanning the gap. The CDR3 loop spans 13 amino acids. The CDR3 is CASSPGRNNEQFF. The DNA of the CDR3 is TGTGCCAGCAGCCCCGGACGGAACAATGAGCAGTTCTTC.

The rearrangement joins TRBV2 to TRBJ2-5, with 9 bases that match TRBD1. Germline V lookup: CDR1 SNHLY, CDR2 FYNNEI. Unmatched junction bases numbered 6, after V lost 11 bases and J lost 5 bases. CDR3 length equals 12 residues. CDR3 amino acids: CAGYRGQETQYF. The CDR3 nucleotides are TGTGCCGGGTACAGGGGGCAGGAGACCCAGTACTTC. The variable domain in full, completed from reference TRBV2 and TRBJ2-5, reads EPEVTQTPSHQVTQMGQEVILRCVPISNHLYFYWYRQILGQKVEFLVSFYNNEISEKSEIFDDQFSVERPDGSNFTLKIRSTKLEDSAMYFCAGYRGQETQYFGPGTRLLVL.

The V and J genes are TRBV4-2 and TRBJ1-2; D gene ambiguous. Trimming took 0 bases from V and 6 from J, leaving 8 bases between them. The germline V gene has CDR1 LGHNA and CDR2 YNFKEQ. The CDR3 runs 13 residues. The CDR3 nucleotides are TGTGCCAGCAGCCAAGAATGGGCAGATGGCTACACCTTC. It specifies CASSQEWADGYTF.

The V gene is TRBV5-4, the J gene TRBJ2-1; TRBD1 might be the D (6 bases). V lost 0 bases to trimming and J lost 5 bases, with 6 bases between them. The CDR3 spans 13 residues. The germline V gene has CDR1 SGHNT and CDR2 YYREEE (reference sequence). CDR3: CASSLGQDNEQFF. As DNA, the CDR3 is TGTGCCAGCAGCTTGGGACAGGACAATGAGCAGTTCTTC.

The chain joins TRBV6-1 to TRBJ1-5; D not resolved. Trimming cost V 2 bases and J 3 bases, with 11 bases left between them. The germline gives CDR1 MNHNS, CDR2 SASEGT. The CDR3 sequence is 15 residues long. The CDR3 DNA reads as TGTGCCAGCAGTGAATTACGAGACTTCAATCAGCCCCAGCATTTT. It specifies CASSELRDFNQPQHF.

This clone was found once. The CDR3 reads CASTLDSTEEAFF. The CDR3 bases are TGTGCCAGCACCCTCGACAGTACGGAGGAAGCTTTCTTT. This chain links TRBV6-6 with TRBJ1-1; maybe TRBD1 (5 bases). Germline CDR1 MNHNY, CDR2 SVGAGI (reference sequence). Trimming removed 7 bases at V and 8 bases at J, with 17 bases between. CDR3 size: 13 residues.

This clone was seen a few times. Here the CDR3 reads CAWSLGNHYEQYF. CDR3 bases: TGTGCCTGGAGTTTAGGCAACCACTACGAGCAGTACTTC. V and J are TRBV30 and TRBJ2-7; D is unresolved. The ends were cut back, 2 bases at V and 3 bases at J, with 11 bases in the middle. The CDR3 is made up of 13 amino acids. CDR1 and CDR2 (germline): GTSNPN, SVGIG (reference sequence).

The genes are TRBV5-1 and TRBJ1-5; possibly TRBD1 for D (5 bases). Germline CDR1 is SGHRS and CDR2 is YFSETQ. V lost 1 base and J 0 bases, leaving 8 bases between the germline ends. The CDR3 runs to 15 residues. The CDR3 sequence: CASSLMGDSNQPQHF. Written as DNA, the CDR3 is TGCGCCAGCAGCTTGATGGGGGATAGCAATCAGCCCCAGCATTTT.

This clone was seen just once. The chain couples TRBV7-9 to TRBJ2-2; D is perhaps TRBD1 (6 bases). The V gene lost 5 bases and the J gene lost 8 bases, with 6 bases spanning the gap. The CDR3 consists of 11 residues. Germline-derived CDR1 and CDR2 are SEHNR and FQNEAQ (reference sequence). The CDR3 here is CASSGTGELFF. The CDR3 DNA reads TGTGCCAGCAGCGGGACAGGGGAGCTGTTTTTT.

The V call is TRBV7-8, the J call TRBJ1-1; possibly TRBD1 for D (5 bases). Trimming cost V 4 bases and J 0 bases, with 15 bases left between them. This CDR3 comprises 16 residues. Germline V lookup: CDR1 SGHVS, CDR2 FQNEAQ. The CDR3, as DNA: TGTGCCAGCAGCTACCGCAGGGTTAGGATGAACACTGAAGCTTTCTTT. Amino acids: CASSYRRVRMNTEAFF.

This rearrangement joins TRBV29-1 to TRBJ2-3; D is undetermined. With 3 bases removed from V and 2 bases from J, the gap between germline ends came to 6 bases. This CDR3 comprises 12 residues. CDR1 is SQVTM and CDR2 is ANQGSEA in the germline V gene. This chain's CDR3 is CSVDGVTDTQYF. CDR3 bases: TGCAGCGTTGACGGAGTCACAGATACGCAGTATTTT.